A selection of T cell receptor beta chains follows, all from one sample in a study of T cells expressing NK-cell markers. With the 5' RACE reads reprocessed, TCRdb shows one record per CDR3 protein and no DNA. The sample holds fewer than 400,000 distinct CDR3 sequences. Sequencing input: blood T cells: a sorted CD56 or NKG2C T cell subset, CD4+ or CD8+ T cells, or bulk PBMC T cells (not recorded which). These receptors were obtained from a man aged 18-69 years in good health. The CDR3 runs from the conserved cysteine through the conserved F or W. The order of the fields is V gene, J gene, CDR3 protein.

>TRBV5-1|TRBJ2-2
CASSLAGGRGTGELFF
>TRBV19|TRBJ1-2
CASSWPFYGYTF
>TRBV19|TRBJ2-3
CASRLVGTGSSTDTQYF
>TRBV12-3/TRBV12-4|TRBJ2-2
CASSLAVKYGSAGELFF
>TRBV28|TRBJ2-7
CASSFGNRALGYF
>TRBV6-5|TRBJ1-1
CASSPWTGENTEAFF
>TRBV7-9|TRBJ2-7
CASSSGTGAYEQYF
>TRBV11-2|TRBJ1-1
CASSDKRGGWTEAFF
>TRBV7-2|TRBJ2-4
CASSLERGGGKNIQYF
>TRBV12-5|TRBJ1-5
CASGNWDRGGYQPQHF
>TRBV5-4|TRBJ1-4
CASSLAGGKGEKLFF
>TRBV28|TRBJ2-7
CASSSLYEQYF
>TRBV5-1|TRBJ2-3
CASSLLPGQEGTDTQYF
>TRBV12-3/TRBV12-4|TRBJ2-1
CASSLSSGHYNEQFF
>TRBV7-8|TRBJ1-5
CASSLASGARQPQHF
>TRBV5-1|TRBJ2-4
CASSLGLAGGWNIQYF
>TRBV5-6|TRBJ1-2
CASSTRERRDRYGYTF
>TRBV28|TRBJ2-7
CASRRQGGGSYEQYF
>TRBV3-1|TRBJ2-3
CASSLIDFEDTQYF
>TRBV27|TRBJ1-4
CASGEQGFNEKLFF
>TRBV20-1|TRBJ1-3
CSARDLVGQGSGNTIYF
>TRBV2|TRBJ1-1
CASSEALANTEAFF
>TRBV7-2|TRBJ1-5
CARGCRENENQPQHF
>TRBV9|TRBJ2-1
CASNPTAGWSNEQFF
>TRBV5-1|TRBJ2-4
CASSSPDLAKNIQYF
>TRBV2|TRBJ2-2
CASTIQGATGELFF
>TRBV3-1|TRBJ2-5
CASSHIAGTGGQTQYF
>TRBV5-1|TRBJ1-2
CASSGDNRDRANYGYTF
>TRBV7-9|TRBJ1-1
CASSLGANTEAFF